The 23 T cell receptor beta chains in this list originate from one sample, sequenced in a study of T cell changes during pregnancy in multiple sclerosis (dated by TCRdb to the late 2010s). The library was built by means of the immunoSEQ multiplex PCR assay. This is the immuneACCESS table as TCRdb keeps it, with only in-frame sequences that have V and J called. A part of the clones is gone; compared with another copy, unresolved V genes explain less than half, and the rest is unexplained. The table for this sample lists tens of thousands of clones; roughly 96% of them were counted only once. The ten largest clonotypes hold 0.75% to 0.9% of the sample. This material consisted of peripheral blood, taken in the second trimester of pregnancy. These receptors were obtained from a female donor with multiple sclerosis, enrolled in a pregnancy study.

This chain connects TRBV13 to TRBJ2-7; 13 nucleotides line up with TRBD2. The CDR3 consists of 17 residues. Trimming took 0 bases from V and 3 from J; bases not matched to a gene: 5. Germline V gene sequence: CDR1 PRHDT, CDR2 FYEKMQ (reference sequence). CDR3 coding DNA: TGTGCCAGCAGCTTAGGAGGAAGACTAGCGGGGGGCTACGAGCAGTACTTC. The encoded protein is CASSLGGRLAGGYEQYF.

V is TRBV18 and J is TRBJ1-2; possible D gene TRBD1, 6 bases. The CDR3 runs to 15 residues. Germline loops: CDR1 KGHSH, CDR2 LQKENI. V lost 3 bases, J lost 0 bases, and 11 bases lay in between. The CDR3 DNA is TGTGCCAGCTCACCGAGTCAGGGGACTAACTATGGCTACACCTTC. Encoded protein: CASSPSQGTNYGYTF.

The chain is built from TRBV9 and TRBJ2-1, with 9 bases identical to TRBD2. Per germline, CDR1 SGDLS and CDR2 YYNGEE. J was trimmed by 4 bases and V by 3 bases; bases with no gene match: 5. The CDR3 totals 15 residues. CDR3 sequence: CASSASGTLYNEQFF. The CDR3 DNA follows: TGTGCCAGCAGCGCTAGCGGGACCTTGTACAATGAGCAGTTCTTC.

The chain employs TRBV30 and TRBJ1-2; D is uncertain. Germline V gene sequence: CDR1 GTSNPN, CDR2 SVGIG (reference sequence). V lost 2 bases and J 8 bases, leaving 15 bases between the germline ends. The CDR3 contains 13 residues. CDR3 residues: CAWSLPPSSGYTF. The CDR3, as DNA: TGTGCCTGGAGTCTTCCCCCTTCGAGCGGCTACACCTTC. Together with reference TRBV30 and TRBJ1-2, the CDR3 gives the full variable domain: SQTIHQWPATLVQPVGSPLSLECTVEGTSNPNLYWYRQAAGRGLQLLFYSVGIGQISSEVPQNLSASRPQDRQFILSSKKLLLSDSGFYLCAWSLPPSSGYTFGSGTRLTVV.

The chain links TRBV4-3 to TRBJ1-1, with a possible D match to TRBD1 (5 bases). CDR3 size: 15 residues. The V and J ends lost 0 bases and 6 bases respectively, with 14 bases between them. Looked up from germline, CDR1 is LGHNA and CDR2 is YSLEER. The CDR3 DNA follows: TGCGCCAGCAGCCAAGATAAGGGGCTTTCCCCTGAAGCTTTCTTT. Translating gives CASSQDKGLSPEAFF.

V gene TRBV27 combines with J gene TRBJ2-7; D is ambiguous. V was trimmed by 4 bases and J by 4 bases, leaving 8 bases between them. Germline V CDR1 and CDR2: MNHEY, SMNVEV (reference sequence). The CDR3 extends over 12 amino acids. CDR3 nucleotide sequence: TGTGCCAGCAGTTCTTTCCCGTACGAGCAGTACTTC. Protein product: CASSSFPYEQYF.

The chain joins TRBV9 to TRBJ1-3, with a weak D call TRBD1 (6 bases). CDR1 and CDR2 from the germline V gene are SGDLS and YYNGEE. This CDR3 spans 16 amino acids. The V end was cut by 1 base, the J end by 0 bases, with 11 bases between. This CDR3 is CASSVSGQTSGNTIYF. The CDR3 DNA follows: TGTGCCAGCAGCGTATCGGGACAAACCTCTGGAAACACCATATATTTT.

The gene calls are TRBV2 and TRBJ2-3, with D possibly being TRBD2 (6 bases). This CDR3 has 17 amino acids. V shed 5 bases and J shed 0 bases, with 18 bases lying between them. CDR1 is SNHLY, CDR2 FYNNEI, per germline. The CDR3 region has the DNA TGTGCCAGCAGTTTAAGAGGAACCGGGACTAGCACAGATACGCAGTATTTT. Encoded protein: CASSLRGTGTSTDTQYF. Full variable domain (missing parts from reference TRBV2 and TRBJ2-3): EPEVTQTPSHQVTQMGQEVILRCVPISNHLYFYWYRQILGQKVEFLVSFYNNEISEKSEIFDDQFSVERPDGSNFTLKIRSTKLEDSAMYFCASSLRGTGTSTDTQYFGPGTRLTVL.

The chain joins TRBV19 to TRBJ1-5; D not resolved. V was clipped by 0 bases and J by 3 bases, with 12 bases between them. CDR3 length: 16 residues. The germline CDR1 and CDR2 sequences are LNHDA and SQIVND (reference sequence). DNA of the CDR3: TGTGCCAGTAGTATAGAGGACGGAGGATACAATCAGCCCCAGCATTTT. It encodes CASSIEDGGYNQPQHF.

The chain recombines TRBV2 with TRBJ1-1; TRBD1 matches 8 bases. The CDR3 runs to 15 residues. V lost 1 base and J lost 4; bases outside the gene matches: 5. CDR1 is SNHLY, CDR2 FYNNEI, per germline. DNA for the CDR3: TGTGCCAGCAGTGAAGTCCTTACAGGGGGCACTGAAGCTTTCTTT. As protein: CASSEVLTGGTEAFF. The full variable domain, with the rest looked up from reference TRBV2 and TRBJ1-1, is EPEVTQTPSHQVTQMGQEVILRCVPISNHLYFYWYRQILGQKVEFLVSFYNNEISEKSEIFDDQFSVERPDGSNFTLKIRSTKLEDSAMYFCASSEVLTGGTEAFFGQGTRLTVV.

The CDR3 coding sequence is TGTGCCAGCAGTGCTGGCCAGCGGGATACGCAGTATTTT. Protein: CASSAGQRDTQYF. The gene calls are TRBV6-4 and TRBJ2-3, with a weak D call TRBD2 (5 bases). The length of the CDR3 is 13 residues. The germline V and J ends were trimmed by 4 bases and 6 bases, with 11 bases remaining between them. Germline V CDR1 and CDR2: MRHNA, SNTAGT.

This chain connects TRBV18 to TRBJ2-3, with D tentatively TRBD2 (5 bases). The CDR3 loop spans 15 amino acids. CDR1 KGHSH and CDR2 LQKENI come from the germline V gene. V dropped 0 bases and J dropped 4 bases, with 11 bases sitting between them. The CDR3 DNA reads TGTGCCAGCTCACCACCGCCCGGGGTGCCAGATACGCAGTATTTT. As protein: CASSPPPGVPDTQYF.

The chain joins TRBV7-9 to TRBJ2-5, with D possibly being TRBD1 (5 bases). The germline gives CDR1 SEHNR, CDR2 FQNEAQ (reference sequence). The CDR3 is 17 residues long. Trimming removed 1 base at V and 5 bases at J, with 20 bases between. The CDR3 nucleotides are TGTGCCAGCAGCTTAGAGGGTGGGGCGGTAGTATTCGAGACCCAGTACTTC. It specifies CASSLEGGAVVFETQYF.

The rearrangement links TRBV7-3 to TRBJ2-1; TRBD2 matches 9 bases. Germline values: CDR1 SGHTA, CDR2 FQGTGA. J was trimmed by 5 bases and V by 2 bases; bases with no gene match: 4. This CDR3 spans 15 amino acids. The DNA for the CDR3 is TGTGCCAGCAGCTTATACCCTAGCGGGGACAATGAGCAGTTCTTC. Its translation is CASSLYPSGDNEQFF. Together with reference TRBV7-3 and TRBJ2-1, the CDR3 gives the full variable domain: GAGVSQTPSNKVTEKGKYVELRCDPISGHTALYWYRQSLGQGPEFLIYFQGTGAADDSGLPNDRFFAVRPEGSVSTLKIQRTERGDSAVYLCASSLYPSGDNEQFFGPGTRLTVL.

The chain combines TRBV5-4 with TRBJ2-5, with TRBD2 as a possible D gene (6 bases). The CDR3 totals 14 residues. The germline V and J ends were trimmed by 7 bases and 3 bases, with 16 bases remaining between them. Germline V gene data show CDR1 as SGHNT and CDR2 as YYREEE (reference sequence). In DNA form, the CDR3 reads TGTGCCAGCGGGGGTTTGACGGGGGAAGAGACCCAGTACTTC. Translated, it gives CASGGLTGEETQYF.

This chain connects TRBV7-3 to TRBJ1-1, with 8 positions matching TRBD1. With V trimmed by 5 bases and J by 5 bases, 7 bases remained unmatched. The CDR3 has 14 residues. Looked up from germline, CDR1 is SGHTA and CDR2 is FQGTGA. The CDR3 is CASSAQGAGTEAFF. The DNA of the CDR3 is TGTGCCAGCAGCGCCCAGGGGGCAGGGACTGAAGCTTTCTTT.

The chain joins TRBV19 to TRBJ2-1, with TRBD2 identical over 8 bases. V gave up 8 bases and J gave up 4 bases; unmatched junction bases: 13. CDR3 length: 16 residues. Germline-derived CDR1 and CDR2 are LNHDA and SQIVND (reference sequence). CDR3 in DNA: TGTGCCAGTGCCAAAACGTCGGTAGCGGGATACAATGAGCAGTTCTTC. Amino acids: CASAKTSVAGYNEQFF.

This clone has a single count. J is TRBJ2-3 and V is TRBV29-1, with 8 bases lining up with TRBD1. The CDR3 consists of 13 residues. Germline assignment: CDR1 SQVTM and CDR2 ANQGSEA. V dropped 5 bases and J dropped 6; count of bases not matched to a gene: 7. DNA of the CDR3: TGCAGCGTTCCGGGGACAGGATGGGATACGCAGTATTTT. Encoded protein: CSVPGTGWDTQYF.

The chain carries TRBV7-8 and TRBJ1-1; D unresolved. CDR1 and CDR2 (germline): SGHVS, FQNEAQ. This CDR3 comprises 13 residues. V was shortened by 5 bases and J by 3 bases, with 10 bases between the two germline ends. In DNA, the CDR3 is TGTGCCAGCAGCATAACCCGGGACACTGAAGCTTTCTTT. Protein: CASSITRDTEAFF.

This clone has a single count. This chain links TRBV18 with TRBJ1-1; no firm D call. The CDR3 is 13 amino acids. The ends were cut back, 4 bases at V and 0 bases at J, with 6 bases in the middle. Germline V gene lookup returns CDR1 KGHSH and CDR2 LQKENI. The CDR3 sequence is CASSQNMNTEAFF. DNA of the CDR3: TGTGCCAGCTCACAAAACATGAACACTGAAGCTTTCTTT.

The chain carries TRBV5-1 and TRBJ2-7; the D gene is possibly TRBD1 (5 bases). V lost 2 bases to trimming and J lost 5 bases, with 11 bases between them. Germline V gene data show CDR1 as SGHRS and CDR2 as YFSETQ. The CDR3 is made up of 13 amino acids. The CDR3 region is CASSFQTEDEQYF. For the CDR3, the DNA is TGCGCCAGCAGCTTCCAGACAGAAGACGAGCAGTACTTC.

The count of this clone is one. This rearrangement joins TRBV5-1 to TRBJ2-2; D is undetermined. CDR3 size: 11 residues. CDR1 is SGHRS, CDR2 YFSETQ, per germline. Trimming removed 5 bases from V and 7 bases from J, with 6 bases in between. The CDR3 sequence: CASRTGGELFF. DNA for the CDR3: TGCGCCAGCAGGACGGGCGGGGAGCTGTTTTTT.

The chain carries TRBV18 and TRBJ1-1; no definite D call. Germline values: CDR1 KGHSH, CDR2 LQKENI. The CDR3 extends over 14 amino acids. V was shortened by 2 bases and J by 1 base, with 8 bases between the two germline ends. CDR3 in DNA: TGTGCCAGCTCACCATTGGAGGGGAACACTGAAGCTTTCTTT. This codes for CASSPLEGNTEAFF.